The clone carrying this T cell receptor (beta chain) was seen a few times. These data belong to a study of human T cells and chemical hapten exposure. After removal of 1 base from V and 6 bases from J, the junction contained 8 bases not matched to a gene. The germline V gene encodes CDR1 SGHVS and CDR2 FQNEAQ. The length of the CDR3 is 16 residues. Each CDR3 protein gets one entry after TCRdb re-called the RACE reads with MiXCR. Among about 69,000 distinct CDR3 sequences listed, more than 30% were seen once. Time point defined: patch test 1, 2 weeks after DPC sensitization. Treatment defined: therapeutic diphenylcyclopropenone sensitization with weekly scalp DPC. Alopecia patients deemed DPC-suitable, aged 18 to 70, excluding pregnancy.

This TCR was recovered from a middle-aged man with alopecia areata. Some clones in this sample may be carry-over from other donors' samples. Sequenced material: whole blood, taken in connection with sensitization to the hapten diphenylcyclopropenone (DPC). The chain joins TRBV7-8 to TRBJ1-5; TRBD1 agrees at 8 bases. The CDR3 spells CASSLEGTGLGQPQHF. CDR3 coding DNA: TGTGCCAGCAGCTTAGAGGGGACAGGCCTGGGTCAGCCCCAGCATTTT.